The present T cell receptor (beta chain) was sequenced within a study of radiotherapy plus CTLA-4 blockade in lung cancer. Study information: Among patients, about 17% showed objective responses, and roughly 31% had disease control.

Clones were sequenced by immunoSEQ multiplex PCR, and TCRdb holds only the in-frame ones, with some missing. The table lists about 45,000 clones, roughly 63% of them singletons. V shed 5 bases and J 1 base; nucleotides not matched to a gene: 11. The length of the CDR3 is 16 residues. Germline V lookup: CDR1 SGDLS, CDR2 YYNGEE. V usage is TRBV9 and J usage is TRBJ2-7, with 8 nucleotides matching TRBD2. This receptor was identified in a human donor with non-small cell lung cancer who had a partial response to radiotherapy plus ipilimumab. Sequences were derived from peripheral blood, sampled from a patient treated with radiotherapy plus ipilimumab. CDR3 residues: CASSPQVAGGSYEQYF. CDR3 DNA: TGTGCCAGCAGTCCTCAGGTGGCGGGAGGATCCTACGAGCAGTACTTC. The entire variable domain, with the rest obtained from reference TRBV9 and TRBJ2-7, is as follows: DSGVTQTPKHLITATGQRVTLRCSPRSGDLSVYWYQQSLDQGLQFLIQYYNGEERAKGNILERFSAQQFPDLHSELNLSSLELGDSALYFCASSPQVAGGSYEQYFGPGTRLTVT.